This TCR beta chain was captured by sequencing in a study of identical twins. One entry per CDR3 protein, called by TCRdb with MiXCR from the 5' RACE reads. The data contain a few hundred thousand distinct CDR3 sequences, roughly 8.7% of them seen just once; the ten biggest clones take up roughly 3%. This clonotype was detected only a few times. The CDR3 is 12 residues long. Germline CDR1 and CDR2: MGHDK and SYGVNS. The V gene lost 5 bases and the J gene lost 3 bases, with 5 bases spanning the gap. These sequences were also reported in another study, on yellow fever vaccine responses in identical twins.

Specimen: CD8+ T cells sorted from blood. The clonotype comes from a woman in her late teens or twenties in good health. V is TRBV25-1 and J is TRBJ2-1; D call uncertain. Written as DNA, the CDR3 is TGTGCCAGCAGTATCCACTACAATGAGCAGTTCTTC. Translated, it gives CASSIHYNEQFF.